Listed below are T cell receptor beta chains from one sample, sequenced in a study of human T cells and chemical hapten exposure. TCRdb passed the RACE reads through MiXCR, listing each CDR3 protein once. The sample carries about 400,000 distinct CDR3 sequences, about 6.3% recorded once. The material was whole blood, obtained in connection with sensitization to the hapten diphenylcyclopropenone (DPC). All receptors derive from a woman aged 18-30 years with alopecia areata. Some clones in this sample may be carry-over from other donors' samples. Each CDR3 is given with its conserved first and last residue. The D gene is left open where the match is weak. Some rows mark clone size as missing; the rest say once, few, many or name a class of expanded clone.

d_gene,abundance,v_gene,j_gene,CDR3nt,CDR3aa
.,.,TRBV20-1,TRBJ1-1,TGCAGTGCCAAGACAGAATTTGAAGCTTTCTTT,CSAKTEFEAFF
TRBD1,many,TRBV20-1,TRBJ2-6,TGCAGTGCCCGGGGACAGGCTGGGGCCAACGTCCTGACTTTC,CSARGQAGANVLTF
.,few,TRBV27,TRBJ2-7,TGTGCCAGCAGTTTTGGAGACAGGCTCCACGAGCAGTACTTC,CASSFGDRLHEQYF
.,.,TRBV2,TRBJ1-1,TGTGCCAGCAGTGAAATAGAGAACACTGAAGCTTTCTTT,CASSEIENTEAFF
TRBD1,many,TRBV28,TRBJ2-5,TGTGCCAGCAGGAGAGGACAGGAATATTTGTACCAAGAGACCCAGTACTTC,CASRRGQEYLYQETQYF
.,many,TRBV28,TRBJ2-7,TGTGCCAGCAGTTTATTGGGTGAGCAGTACTTC,CASSLLGEQYF
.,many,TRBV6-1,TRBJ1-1,TGTGCCAGCAGCCCCCTAGGGGTCTCCGACAGAGGAAACACTGAAGCTTTCTTT,CASSPLGVSDRGNTEAFF
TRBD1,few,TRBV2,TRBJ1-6,TGTGCCAGCAGTTCCCAGGGGACAGGAAATTCACCCCTCCACTTT,CASSSQGTGNSPLHF
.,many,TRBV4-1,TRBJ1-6,TGCGCCAGCAGCCAAGGGGGCGGTACAACGAGGTCCCTCCACTTT,CASSQGGGTTRSLHF
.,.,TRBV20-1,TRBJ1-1,TGCAGTGCTAGGCAAGACTTGAACACTGAAGCTTTCTTT,CSARQDLNTEAFF
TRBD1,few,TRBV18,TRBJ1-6,TGTGCCAGCTCACCAAACGGGACAGGGACGAGATCACCCCTCCACTTT,CASSPNGTGTRSPLHF
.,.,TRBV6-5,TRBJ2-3,TGTGCCAGCAGTTACTCGCCCCGGGACCCAACTAGCACAGATACGCAGTATTTT,CASSYSPRDPTSTDTQYF
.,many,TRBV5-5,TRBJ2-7,TGTGCCAGCAGCTTGGAGGGACAAAGCTACGAGCAGTACTTC,CASSLEGQSYEQYF
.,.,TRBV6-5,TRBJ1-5,TGTGCCAGCAGTTATAAGGGGGTCGGGCAGCCCCAGCATTTT,CASSYKGVGQPQHF
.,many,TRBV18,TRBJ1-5,TGTGCCAGCTCACCCCCGGGCCCCGGGAGGTTCGGCCAGCCCCAGCATTTT,CASSPPGPGRFGQPQHF
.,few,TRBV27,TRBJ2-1,TGTGCCAGCAGTTTAAACTTCGCGAATGAGCAGTTCTTC,CASSLNFANEQFF